This T cell receptor (beta chain) was sequenced in a study of T cells in Graves' hyperthyroidism and ophthalmopathy. The study's findings and limits: Blood also held most thyroid clonotypes expanded beyond 0.001. Ophthalmopathy, which appeared later, was predicted by the model a median 6.5 months before onset.

This clonotype was observed a single time. Its cognate antigen is unknown. Graves' hyperthyroidism showing no ophthalmopathy progression within 18 months was considered stable. In patients aged 18 to 65, hyperthyroidism was newly diagnosed, with duration under 2 months. Amplified TCR beta CDR3 regions came from RNA transcripts. Initially, a first-round RT-PCR of the TCR CDR3 employed the HTBI primer set. TCRdb itself ran the multiplex PCR reads through MiXCR, one entry per CDR3 protein. The table has roughly 380,000 distinct CDR3 sequences, roughly 15% seen once. The sequenced sample consisted of blood. This sequence originates from a woman younger than 35 with Graves' hyperthyroidism.

DNA of the CDR3: TGTGCCAGCAGCCGGACAGGGGGAAGGGAGACCCAGTACTTC. This sequence encodes CASSRTGGRETQYF. J is TRBJ2-5 and V is TRBV11-1; 10 nucleotides align to TRBD1. This CDR3 comprises 14 residues. Germline-derived CDR1 and CDR2 are SGHAT and FQDESV (reference sequence). V dropped 5 bases and J dropped 5; count of bases not matched to a gene: 5.